These 28 T cell receptor beta chains came from one sample sequenced in a study of T cell repertoires in cytomegalovirus infection. MiXCR was run by TCRdb on the reads, yielding one entry per CDR3 protein. The top ten clones hold around 27% of a sample with 150,000 to 200,000 distinct CDR3 sequences, 17% of them seen once. The source material was CD8+ T cells from PBMCs. These receptors all stem from a human donor in good health (CMV status not recorded). Some clones in this sample may be carry-over from other donors' samples.

This clonotype showed up just a few times. The chain employs TRBV2 and TRBJ2-7; maybe TRBD1 (5 bases). V lost 4 bases and J 3 bases, leaving 10 bases between the germline ends. Germline-derived CDR1 and CDR2 are SNHLY and FYNNEI. The CDR3 contains 13 residues. CDR3 residues: CASSARVSYEQYF. The CDR3 DNA reads TGTGCCAGCAGTGCCAGGGTAAGCTACGAGCAGTACTTC.

The chain is built from TRBV5-1 and TRBJ2-7; 8 positions match TRBD2. Germline CDR1 reads SGHRS; CDR2 reads YFSETQ. This CDR3 is built from 15 residues. V dropped 0 bases and J dropped 3; count of bases not matched to a gene: 5. The CDR3 DNA reads as TGCGCCAGCAGCTTGGAGGCGGGGGGAAACTACGAGCAGTACTTC. Translation gives CASSLEAGGNYEQYF.

The gene calls are TRBV7-6 and TRBJ1-1, with 12 nucleotides matching TRBD1. CDR3 length: 18 amino acids. The V gene's germline CDR1 is SGHVS and CDR2 FNYEAQ. V shed 1 base, J shed 3 bases, and the junction held 9 bases outside the gene matches. CDR3 sequence (DNA): TGTGCCAGCAGCTTAGGCCCGGGACAGGGGGCAGAGGACACTGAAGCTTTCTTT. Residues: CASSLGPGQGAEDTEAFF.

This clonotype was counted a few times. At one end the junction does not follow the germline gene, possibly because of a read error. The rearrangement joins TRBV5-3 to TRBJ1-2, with TRBD1 matching 7 bases. TRBV5-3 is an open reading frame, and its role is uncertain. The CDR3 totals 17 residues. The CDR3: CASSWDSGREGNYGYTF. CDR3 bases: TGTGCCAGCAGCTGGGACAGTGGACGAGAGGGTAACTATGGCTACACCTTC.

In its sample, this clonotype was seen a few times. This chain joins TRBV7-9 and TRBJ2-7, with 7 bases identical to TRBD1. V was clipped by 3 bases and J by 7 bases; unmatched bases: 15. The CDR3 runs to 16 residues. CDR1 is SEHNR and CDR2 is FQNEAQ in the germline V gene (reference sequence). The CDR3 DNA follows: TGTGCCAGCAGCTTTTTGACCGGGACAGAACTTGGGGAGCAGTACTTC. Translated, it gives CASSFLTGTELGEQYF.

This clonotype was found a few times. The rearrangement uses TRBV5-6 and TRBJ2-1; D gene unclear. Germline loops: CDR1 SGHDT, CDR2 YYEEEE. The CDR3 sequence is 13 residues long. Trimming left V 0 bases short and J 0 bases short, with 1 base between. The CDR3 loop is CASSLASYNEQFF. The CDR3 DNA is TGTGCCAGCAGCTTGGCCTCCTACAATGAGCAGTTCTTC.

J is TRBJ2-7 and V is TRBV20-1, with D possibly matching TRBD1 (7 bases). The CDR3 runs 15 residues. Looked up from germline, CDR1 is DFQATT and CDR2 is SNEGSKA (reference sequence). V was clipped by 0 bases and J by 1 base, with 13 bases between them. The CDR3 loop is CSARDLRGASYEQYF. The CDR3 nucleotides read TGCAGTGCTAGAGATCTCAGGGGGGCTTCCTACGAGCAGTACTTC.

This clonotype was counted a few times. Given a much more abundant clone one base away, this may be a read error. The chain employs TRBV7-8 and TRBJ1-1; perhaps TRBD1 as D (6 bases). Germline CDR1 is SGHVS and CDR2 is FQNEAQ. V lost 3 bases and J lost 5, with 16 bases in between. The CDR3 runs to 15 residues. CDR3 loop: CASSFRTGTITEAFF. CDR3 sequence (DNA): TGTGCCAGCAGCTTCCGTACAGGGACGATAACTGAAGCTTTCTTT.

This chain connects TRBV6-2 or TRBV6-3 to TRBJ1-5; D not certain. Looked up from germline, CDR1 is MNHEY and CDR2 is SVGEGT. The CDR3 has 12 residues. The ends were cut back, 5 bases at V and 6 bases at J, with 8 bases in the middle. The CDR3 DNA is TGTGCCAGCAGTCCGCTTCTTCAGCCCCAGCATTTT. Translated, it gives CASSPLLQPQHF.

In this sample, this clonotype turned up a few times. The chain carries TRBV6-2 or TRBV6-3 and TRBJ1-1; 8 nucleotides match TRBD1. The CDR3 consists of 14 residues. Germline trimming cut 2 bases from V and 8 bases from J; bases unmatched to any gene: 7. Germline V gene lookup returns CDR1 MNHEY and CDR2 SVGEGT. The CDR3 is CASSYLDRAREAFF. CDR3 bases: TGTGCCAGCAGTTACCTGGACAGGGCAAGGGAAGCTTTCTTT.

The chain recombines TRBV4-1 with TRBJ1-1, with unresolved D. V lost 1 base and J 8 bases, leaving 8 bases between the germline ends. The CDR3 runs to 12 residues. Germline CDR1 reads MGHRA; CDR2 reads YSYEKL. DNA of the CDR3: TGCGCCAGCAGCCAAGTGGGAAGGGAAGCTTTCTTT. Translation gives CASSQVGREAFF.

This clonotype was seen only a few times. The V call is TRBV29-1, the J call TRBJ1-2; D is undetermined. Germline V gives CDR1 SQVTM, CDR2 ANQGSEA. This CDR3 is built from 15 residues. Deletions cut 4 bases from V and 4 bases from J, with 19 bases between. The CDR3 spells CSVVSRAGLAYGYTF. CDR3 in DNA: TGCAGCGTTGTCTCTCGGGCAGGTCTGGCCTATGGCTACACCTTC. Together with reference TRBV29-1 and TRBJ1-2, the CDR3 gives the full variable domain: SAVISQKPSRDICQRGTSLTIQCQVDSQVTMMFWYRQQPGQSLTLIATANQGSEATYESGFVIDKFPISRPNLTFSTLTVSNMSPEDSSIYLCSVVSRAGLAYGYTFGSGTRLTVV.

The table lists this clonotype with a few counts. The chain employs TRBV7-8 and TRBJ1-5, with D hard to call. This CDR3 has 15 amino acids. Per germline, CDR1 SGHVS and CDR2 FQNEAQ. The germline V and J ends were trimmed by 5 bases and 5 bases, with 16 bases remaining between them. The CDR3 DNA sequence: TGTGCCAGCAGCCCGAGGGCCGGATGGCATCAGCCCCAGCATTTT. Translated: CASSPRAGWHQPQHF.

The V and J genes are TRBV29-1 and TRBJ2-3; 9 positions agree with TRBD1. V shed 6 bases and J 4 bases; nucleotides not matched to a gene: 11. The germline CDR1 and CDR2 sequences are SQVTM and ANQGSEA. The CDR3 runs to 15 residues. The CDR3 region is CSVEDRGRLPDTQYF. The CDR3 DNA is TGCAGCGTCGAGGACAGGGGTCGTCTGCCAGATACGCAGTATTTT.

This chain uses TRBV15 with TRBJ2-1, with TRBD1 as a possible D gene (6 bases). CDR1 and CDR2 from the germline V gene are LNHNV and YYDKDF (reference sequence). The CDR3 consists of 14 residues. Trimming pared 5 bases from V and 9 bases from J, leaving 17 bases between. DNA for the CDR3: TGTGCCACCAGCGGCAGAGGTGGGGGCGGTGAGCAGTTCTTC. Residues: CATSGRGGGGEQFF.

This clonotype was found many times. V is TRBV7-2 and J is TRBJ2-7; D might be TRBD1 (5 bases). V was pared by 1 base and J by 2 bases, with 12 bases between. This CDR3 has 15 residues. Looked up from germline, CDR1 is SGHTA and CDR2 is FQGNSA. CDR3 DNA sequence: TGTGCCAGCAGCTTAGGACAGACCGAAACCTACGAGCAGTACTTC. Protein sequence: CASSLGQTETYEQYF.

This clonotype has just a few counts. J is TRBJ1-1 and V is TRBV28, with 9 bases aligning to TRBD1. Unmatched junction bases numbered 6, after V lost 1 base and J lost 3 bases. This CDR3 is 16 amino acids long. Germline CDR1 MDHEN, CDR2 SYDVKM. The CDR3 DNA sequence: TGTGCCAGCAGTTTATCTACAGGGGGCAGGTACACTGAAGCTTTCTTT. It specifies CASSLSTGGRYTEAFF. Looking up the rest from reference TRBV28 and TRBJ1-1 gives the full variable domain: DVKVTQSSRYLVKRTGEKVFLECVQDMDHENMFWYRQDPGLGLRLIYFSYDVKMKEKGDIPEGYSVSREKKERFSLILESASTNQTSMYLCASSLSTGGRYTEAFFGQGTRLTVV.

The V gene is TRBV20-1, the J gene TRBJ1-1, with unresolved D. V was shortened by 0 bases and J by 6 bases, with 11 bases between the two germline ends. Germline-derived CDR1 and CDR2 are DFQATT and SNEGSKA (reference sequence). CDR3 length: 13 residues. Here the CDR3 DNA reads TGCAGTGCTAGAGATCTGACGGACCCTGAAGCTTTCTTT. Its protein product is CSARDLTDPEAFF.

This sequence joins TRBV7-9 and TRBJ1-1; D perhaps matches TRBD1 (5 bases). V shed 5 bases and J shed 0 bases, with 13 bases lying between them. Germline CDR1 and CDR2: SEHNR and FQNEAQ (reference sequence). The CDR3 consists of 15 residues. CDR3 protein: CASSQGASLNTEAFF. CDR3 sequence (DNA): TGTGCCAGCAGCCAAGGGGCCAGTTTGAACACTGAAGCTTTCTTT. The whole variable domain, remainder taken from reference TRBV7-9 and TRBJ1-1, is DTGVSQNPRHKITKRGQNVTFRCDPISEHNRLYWYRQTLGQGPEFLTYFQNEAQLEKSRLLSDRFSAERPKGSFSTLEIQRTEQGDSAMYLCASSQGASLNTEAFFGQGTRLTVV.

This clonotype was detected a few times. This rearrangement joins TRBV12-3 or TRBV12-4 to TRBJ1-5; no clear D gene. The CDR3 totals 16 residues. Trimming left V 9 bases short and J 1 base short, with 19 bases between. The CDR3 sequence is CARPTIGLGSNQPQHF. DNA of the CDR3: TGTGCCAGGCCAACGATTGGGCTTGGGAGCAATCAGCCCCAGCATTTT.

In its sample, this clonotype was seen a few times. The V call is TRBV2, the J call TRBJ2-2, with 8 bases lining up with TRBD1. This CDR3 is 16 amino acids long. Trimming removed 5 bases from V and 0 bases from J; junction bases left unmatched: 5. Germline V gives CDR1 SNHLY, CDR2 FYNNEI. The CDR3, as DNA: TGTGCCAGCAGTACCCGGACAGGGCCGAACACCGGGGAGCTGTTTTTT. Its translation: CASSTRTGPNTGELFF.

This clonotype was detected only a few times. V gene TRBV7-6 combines with J gene TRBJ2-3; D is uncertain. The CDR3 sequence is 13 residues long. Germline CDR1 SGHVS, CDR2 FNYEAQ. Between the trimmed V and J ends, which lost 2 bases and 4 bases, there was a span of 7 bases. CDR3 in DNA: TGTGCCAGCAGCTTATCCATCCCAGATACGCAGTATTTT. Residues: CASSLSIPDTQYF.

The rearrangement uses TRBV11-3 and TRBJ2-2; D assignment may be TRBD1 or TRBD2 (5 bases each). The CDR3 length is 13 residues. The ends were cut back, 5 bases at V and 4 bases at J, with 8 bases in the middle. The germline gives CDR1 SGHNT, CDR2 YENEEA. DNA of the CDR3: TGTGCCAGCAGCCCCGGGACCACCGGGGAGCTGTTTTTT. Protein sequence: CASSPGTTGELFF. Supplemented by reference TRBV11-3 and TRBJ2-2, the full variable domain reads EAGVVQSPRYKIIEKKQPVAFWCNPISGHNTLYWYLQNLGQGPELLIRYENEEAVDDSQLPKDRFSAERLKGVDSTLKIQPAELGDSAVYLCASSPGTTGELFFGEGSRLTVL.

This chain joins TRBV27 and TRBJ2-7; D is ambiguous. This CDR3 comprises 12 residues. Deletions cut 4 bases from V and 3 bases from J, with 7 bases between. Germline V gene lookup returns CDR1 MNHEY and CDR2 SMNVEV (reference sequence). Here the CDR3 reads CASSSANYEQYF. CDR3 bases: TGTGCCAGCAGTTCCGCGAACTACGAGCAGTACTTC.

Only a few counts were recorded for this clonotype. This chain uses TRBV7-6 with TRBJ1-5; D unresolved. Trimming cost V 1 base and J 2 bases, with 9 bases left between them. Germline CDR1 and CDR2: SGHVS and FNYEAQ. The CDR3 contains 15 residues. CDR3 region: CASSLGVSGNQPQHF. CDR3 DNA sequence: TGTGCCAGCAGCTTAGGGGTCTCAGGCAATCAGCCCCAGCATTTT.

The J gene is TRBJ2-1, the V gene TRBV7-9; 8 bases fit TRBD2. The CDR3 totals 15 residues. V trimming: 5 bases; J trimming: 7 bases; junction bases outside the gene matches: 10. The germline gives CDR1 SEHNR, CDR2 FQNEAQ (reference sequence). CDR3 protein: CASSLTGGLENEQFF. CDR3 DNA sequence: TGTGCCAGCAGCCTAACGGGGGGGCTTGAGAATGAGCAGTTCTTC.

This clonotype was seen more than once but under ten times. The chain carries TRBV7-2 and TRBJ1-3; a weak D match, TRBD1 (5 bases). The ends were cut back, 1 base at V and 2 bases at J, with 9 bases in the middle. The CDR3 extends over 15 amino acids. Germline assignment: CDR1 SGHTA and CDR2 FQGNSA. In DNA form, the CDR3 reads TGTGCCAGCAGCTTAGGGGGCAGCCCTGGAAACACCATATATTTT. The encoded protein is CASSLGGSPGNTIYF.

This clonotype has only a few counts. The CDR3 protein is CASSLRTGVYNEQFF. Here the CDR3 DNA reads TGTGCCAGCAGCTTAAGGACAGGAGTTTACAATGAGCAGTTCTTC. This sequence joins TRBV7-2 and TRBJ2-1; 7 nucleotides line up with TRBD1. Germline lookup yields CDR1 SGHTA and CDR2 FQGNSA. The J segment lost 4 bases and the V segment lost 2 bases, leaving 5 bases of the junction unmatched. CDR3 length: 15 residues.